This T cell receptor (beta chain) emerged from a study of T cell changes during pregnancy in multiple sclerosis. Here immunoSEQ multiplex PCR was the method, and the copy in TCRdb shows in-frame clones only, minus some. The repertoire holds tens of thousands of clones, with around 91% as singletons. V was clipped by 3 bases and J by 6 bases; unmatched bases: 3. The CDR3 length is 14 residues. Germline lookup yields CDR1 LNHDA and CDR2 SQIVND (reference sequence). The sequencing here drew on CD4+ T cells from peripheral blood mononuclear cells, taken in the second trimester of pregnancy. The TCR comes from a female donor in good health, enrolled as a control in a pregnancy study. The J gene is TRBJ1-1, the V gene TRBV19; 11 nucleotides match TRBD1. This chain's CDR3 is CASSMRDRGSEAFF. The CDR3 DNA reads as TGTGCCAGTAGTATGCGGGACAGGGGGTCTGAAGCTTTCTTT.